This T cell receptor (beta chain) was profiled in a study of response to subunit inactivated influenza vaccine. General study findings and limits: Authors suggested that a seasonal influenza vaccination recruits few new T cells each time.

MiXCR was run by TCRdb on the RT-PCR reads, yielding one entry per CDR3 protein. The sample holds around 750,000 distinct CDR3 sequences, 20% to 25% seen once. This clonotype was seen a handful of times. The antigen is not known. The input for sequencing was PBMCs from blood, taken more than 4 days after vaccination. The sequence was obtained from a man aged 45-60 years who received an inactivated influenza vaccine.

The DNA for the CDR3 is TGCAGTGCTAAGACTAGCGGGAGGCACAGCTCCTACAATGAGCAGTTCTTC. This codes for CSAKTSGRHSSYNEQFF. The chain is built from TRBV20-1 and TRBJ2-1, with TRBD2 matching over 13 bases. The junction had 6 bases not matched to a gene; V was cut back by 4 bases and J by 0 bases. CDR1 and CDR2 from the germline V gene are DFQATT and SNEGSKA (reference sequence). The CDR3 is made up of 17 amino acids.